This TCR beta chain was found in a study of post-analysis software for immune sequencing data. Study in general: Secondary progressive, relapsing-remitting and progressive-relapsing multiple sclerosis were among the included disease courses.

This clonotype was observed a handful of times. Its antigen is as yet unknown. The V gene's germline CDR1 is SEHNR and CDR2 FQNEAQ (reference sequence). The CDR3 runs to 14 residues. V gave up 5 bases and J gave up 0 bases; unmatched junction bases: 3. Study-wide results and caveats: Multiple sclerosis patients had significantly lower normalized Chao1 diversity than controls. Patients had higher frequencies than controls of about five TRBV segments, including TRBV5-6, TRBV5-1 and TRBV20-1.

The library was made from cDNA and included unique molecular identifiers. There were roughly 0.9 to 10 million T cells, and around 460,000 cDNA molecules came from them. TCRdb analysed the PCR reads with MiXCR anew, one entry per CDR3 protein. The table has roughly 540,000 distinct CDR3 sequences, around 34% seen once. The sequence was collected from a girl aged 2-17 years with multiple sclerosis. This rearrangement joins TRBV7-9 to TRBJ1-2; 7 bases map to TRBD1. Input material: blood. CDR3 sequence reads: CASSAGTANYGYTF. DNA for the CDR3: TGTGCCAGCAGCGCCGGGACAGCTAACTATGGCTACACCTTC.